A selection of T cell receptor beta chains follows, all from one sample in a study of PD-L1 blockade in urothelial cancer. Measured with immunoSEQ multiplex PCR; TCRdb has only the in-frame clones, and not every one. This table has approximately 79,000 clones, about nine tenths appearing once. The material was PBMCs, obtained around atezolizumab (anti-PD-L1) treatment. The receptors originated from an older woman with urothelial cancer. CDR3s include the opening cysteine and the closing phenylalanine or tryptophan. A D gene is named only where the DNA matches it firmly. Rows give clone size only sometimes, using once, few, many, or a class for an expanded clone.

cdr3_length: 14; d_call: TRBD2; j_call: TRBJ2-7; v_call: TRBV7-9; clone_size: -; cdr3_aa: CASSATSGSHEQYF; cdr3_nt: TGTGCCAGCAGCGCGACTAGCGGGAGTCACGAGCAGTACTTC
cdr3_length: 11; d_call: -; j_call: TRBJ1-1; v_call: TRBV2; clone_size: -; cdr3_aa: CATTKNTEAFF; cdr3_nt: TGTGCCACGACTAAGAACACTGAAGCTTTCTTT
cdr3_length: 15; d_call: TRBD2; j_call: TRBJ2-2; v_call: TRBV11-3; clone_size: -; cdr3_aa: CASSLLAANTGELFF; cdr3_nt: TGTGCCAGCAGCTTACTAGCGGCGAACACCGGGGAGCTGTTTTTT
cdr3_length: 16; d_call: -; j_call: TRBJ2-5; v_call: TRBV5-6; clone_size: -; cdr3_aa: CASSLEPSRAQETQYF; cdr3_nt: TGTGCCAGCAGCTTGGAACCCTCGCGGGCCCAAGAGACCCAGTACTTC
cdr3_length: 15; d_call: -; j_call: TRBJ1-5; v_call: TRBV5-1; clone_size: -; cdr3_aa: CASSLEGGDWQPQHF; cdr3_nt: TGCGCCAGCAGCTTGGAGGGAGGAGATTGGCAGCCCCAGCATTTT
cdr3_length: 21; d_call: TRBD1; j_call: TRBJ1-1; v_call: TRBV4-1; clone_size: -; cdr3_aa: CASSHKPLRQGRDEKNTEAFF; cdr3_nt: TGCGCCAGCAGCCACAAGCCTTTAAGACAGGGCAGGGACGAAAAGAACACTGAAGCTTTCTTT
cdr3_length: 15; d_call: -; j_call: TRBJ2-1; v_call: TRBV7-9; clone_size: -; cdr3_aa: CASSLGVSWYNEQFF; cdr3_nt: TGTGCCAGCAGCTTAGGAGTTTCTTGGTACAATGAGCAGTTCTTC
cdr3_length: 14; d_call: -; j_call: TRBJ1-1; v_call: TRBV27; clone_size: -; cdr3_aa: CASSIYRENTEAFF; cdr3_nt: TGTGCCAGCAGTATATACAGGGAGAACACTGAAGCTTTCTTT
cdr3_length: 14; d_call: TRBD2; j_call: TRBJ2-7; v_call: TRBV4-1; clone_size: -; cdr3_aa: CASSLGTTSYEQYF; cdr3_nt: TGCGCCAGCAGCCTCGGGACTACTTCATACGAGCAGTACTTC
cdr3_length: 16; d_call: -; j_call: TRBJ2-7; v_call: TRBV5-5; clone_size: -; cdr3_aa: CASSWNWAPGSSEQYF; cdr3_nt: TGTGCCAGCAGCTGGAACTGGGCCCCGGGATCCTCCGAGCAGTACTTC
cdr3_length: 14; d_call: -; j_call: TRBJ1-2; v_call: TRBV19; clone_size: -; cdr3_aa: CASNGQGELYGYTF; cdr3_nt: TGTGCCAGTAATGGTCAGGGTGAGCTCTATGGCTACACCTTC
cdr3_length: 14; d_call: -; j_call: TRBJ2-7; v_call: TRBV2; clone_size: once; cdr3_aa: CASSGRLDSYEQYF; cdr3_nt: TGTGCCAGCAGTGGACGTCTAGATTCCTACGAGCAGTACTTC
cdr3_length: 12; d_call: -; j_call: TRBJ1-2; v_call: TRBV5-4; clone_size: -; cdr3_aa: CASSLDRYGYTF; cdr3_nt: TGTGCCAGCAGCTTGGATCGGTATGGCTACACCTTC
cdr3_length: 13; d_call: TRBD2; j_call: TRBJ2-1; v_call: TRBV9; clone_size: -; cdr3_aa: CASSGAGRGEQFF; cdr3_nt: TGTGCCAGCAGCGGGGCCGGGAGGGGAGAGCAGTTCTTC
cdr3_length: 16; d_call: TRBD1; j_call: TRBJ2-5; v_call: TRBV7-8; clone_size: -; cdr3_aa: CASSAPGTGVQETQYF; cdr3_nt: TGTGCCAGCAGCGCCCCCGGGACAGGGGTTCAAGAGACCCAGTACTTC
cdr3_length: 14; d_call: TRBD1; j_call: TRBJ1-1; v_call: TRBV19; clone_size: -; cdr3_aa: CASRPDRGGTEAFF; cdr3_nt: TGTGCCAGTAGGCCGGACAGGGGAGGCACTGAAGCTTTCTTT
cdr3_length: 17; d_call: -; j_call: TRBJ2-6; v_call: TRBV2; clone_size: -; cdr3_aa: CASSRAYPSSGANVLTF; cdr3_nt: TGTGCCAGCAGCCGTGCGTACCCTTCCTCTGGGGCCAACGTCCTGACTTTC
cdr3_length: 14; d_call: -; j_call: TRBJ2-5; v_call: TRBV28; clone_size: -; cdr3_aa: CASRLLPRGETQYF; cdr3_nt: TGTGCCAGCAGACTTCTACCCAGGGGTGAGACCCAGTACTTC
cdr3_length: 15; d_call: TRBD1; j_call: TRBJ2-3; v_call: TRBV9; clone_size: -; cdr3_aa: CASSVGTGATDTQYF; cdr3_nt: TGTGCCAGCAGCGTTGGGACAGGGGCCACAGATACGCAGTATTTT
cdr3_length: 17; d_call: -; j_call: TRBJ2-7; v_call: TRBV7-9; clone_size: once; cdr3_aa: CASSSRVRNGSSYEQYF; cdr3_nt: TGTGCCAGCAGCTCTCGGGTTCGCAACGGGAGCTCCTACGAGCAGTACTTC
cdr3_length: 15; d_call: TRBD1; j_call: TRBJ2-1; v_call: TRBV7-9; clone_size: few; cdr3_aa: CASSNPGGSYNEQFF; cdr3_nt: TGTGCCAGCAGCAACCCAGGGGGCTCCTACAATGAGCAGTTCTTC
cdr3_length: 13; d_call: TRBD1; j_call: TRBJ2-7; v_call: TRBV7-6; clone_size: few; cdr3_aa: CASSLGRGYEQYF; cdr3_nt: TGTGCCAGCAGCTTGGGCAGGGGGTACGAGCAGTACTTC